These 17 T cell receptor beta chains came from one sample sequenced in a study of cytomegalovirus exposure and HLA in healthy donors. Amplification used 60 Vbeta primers and 13 Jbeta primers. TCRdb's table, derived via immunoSEQ multiplex PCR, lists solely in-frame clones and lacks some. Of some 140,000 clones listed, 75% to 85% are singletons. Input material: PBMCs. Source of these receptors: a man under 40 in good health and CMV-seropositive.

V gene TRBV30 combines with J gene TRBJ2-5, with 11 bases matching TRBD2. The V gene's germline CDR1 is GTSNPN and CDR2 SVGIG (reference sequence). V lost 4 bases and J lost 2; bases outside the gene matches: 9. The length of the CDR3 is 16 residues. CDR3 DNA: TGTGCCTGGACACTAGCGGGAGTAAGAGGACAAGAGACCCAGTACTTC. This codes for CAWTLAGVRGQETQYF.

This sequence joins TRBV29-1 and TRBJ2-7, with D unresolved. The V end was cut by 7 bases, the J end by 4 bases, with 14 bases between. The CDR3 loop spans 12 amino acids. Germline lookup yields CDR1 SQVTM and CDR2 ANQGSEA. CDR3 in amino acids: CSASHNLYEQYF. Written as DNA, the CDR3 is TGCAGCGCCAGTCATAACCTTTACGAGCAGTACTTC.

V usage is TRBV28 and J usage is TRBJ2-1; the D gene is possibly TRBD1 (5 bases). There are 16 residues in the CDR3. CDR1 and CDR2 (germline): MDHEN, SYDVKM. Trimming left V 8 bases short and J 0 bases short, with 17 bases between. As DNA, the CDR3 is TGTGCCAGCCATCCCAGGGCGTCAAGCTCCTACAATGAGCAGTTCTTC. It encodes CASHPRASSSYNEQFF. Full variable domain (remainder filled in from reference TRBV28 and TRBJ2-1): DVKVTQSSRYLVKRTGEKVFLECVQDMDHENMFWYRQDPGLGLRLIYFSYDVKMKEKGDIPEGYSVSREKKERFSLILESASTNQTSMYLCASHPRASSSYNEQFFGPGTRLTVL.

The chain recombines TRBV7-6 with TRBJ2-5; 7 bases match TRBD2. The CDR3 extends over 13 amino acids. V lost 2 bases and J lost 7; bases outside the gene matches: 4. Germline V gene lookup returns CDR1 SGHVS and CDR2 FNYEAQ. The chain's CDR3 is CASSLQREGTQYF. In nucleotides, the CDR3 is TGTGCCAGCAGCTTACAGCGGGAAGGGACCCAGTACTTC.

The chain links TRBV6-6 to TRBJ2-7; 9 nucleotides agree with TRBD2. J gave up 4 bases and V 11 bases, and 6 bases lay outside the gene matches. Germline V lookup: CDR1 MNHNY, CDR2 SVGAGI (reference sequence). This CDR3 is built from 12 residues. Here the CDR3 reads CAGGTSSYEQYF. In DNA, the CDR3 is TGTGCCGGGGGGACTAGCTCTTACGAGCAGTACTTC.

The chain employs TRBV9 and TRBJ2-5, with TRBD1 as a possible D gene (5 bases). The CDR3 extends over 17 amino acids. The V gene lost 0 bases and the J gene lost 0 bases, with 15 bases spanning the gap. Per germline, CDR1 SGDLS and CDR2 YYNGEE. The CDR3 reads CASSVGARTTYQETQYF. In DNA form, the CDR3 reads TGTGCCAGCAGCGTAGGGGCTAGGACAACGTACCAAGAGACCCAGTACTTC.

This clone was counted once. The gene calls are TRBV15 and TRBJ2-1; 9 nucleotides align to TRBD2. There are 15 residues in the CDR3. Looked up from germline, CDR1 is LNHNV and CDR2 is YYDKDF (reference sequence). The junction had 5 bases not matched to a gene; V was cut back by 0 bases and J by 8 bases. Written as DNA, the CDR3 is TGTGCCACCAGCAGAGATCCTACTAGCGGGTATGAGCAGTTCTTC. Amino acids: CATSRDPTSGYEQFF.

J is TRBJ1-1 and V is TRBV5-6; 7 positions agree with TRBD1. The germline CDR1 and CDR2 sequences are SGHDT and YYEEEE. The CDR3 has 15 amino acids. V was clipped by 1 base and J by 4 bases; unmatched bases: 7. The CDR3 DNA sequence: TGTGCCAGCAGCTTGAGGGGGCGTGCGGGCACTGAAGCTTTCTTT. This gives the protein CASSLRGRAGTEAFF.

The V and J genes are TRBV4-3 and TRBJ1-1; D is uncertain. Trimming removed 0 bases at V and 3 bases at J, with 8 bases between. The CDR3 runs 14 residues. From germline, CDR1 is LGHNA and CDR2 YSLEER. The DNA of the CDR3 is TGCGCCAGCAGCCAAGATCTGGAGTACACTGAAGCTTTCTTT. It is translated as CASSQDLEYTEAFF.

The CDR3 loop reads CASSQGQGVNTEAFF. The CDR3 DNA reads as TGCGCCAGCAGCCAAGGACAGGGCGTTAACACTGAAGCTTTCTTT. The J gene is TRBJ1-1, the V gene TRBV4-1; 7 bases agree with TRBD1. CDR1 is MGHRA, CDR2 YSYEKL, per germline. V lost 1 base, J lost 2 bases, and 4 bases stayed unmatched. The CDR3 totals 15 residues.

The genes are TRBV4-1 and TRBJ1-5, with 8 nucleotides matching TRBD1. In germline, CDR1 is MGHRA, CDR2 YSYEKL. The CDR3 loop spans 16 amino acids. With V trimmed by 1 base and J by 6 bases, 8 bases remained unmatched. CDR3 sequence: CASSQAKDRGGQPQHF. Written as DNA, the CDR3 is TGCGCCAGCAGCCAAGCCAAAGACAGGGGAGGTCAGCCCCAGCATTTT.

J is TRBJ1-2 and V is TRBV19, with D possibly being TRBD1 (6 bases). This CDR3 has 13 residues. Germline CDR1 LNHDA, CDR2 SQIVND (reference sequence). Deletions cut 6 bases from V and 8 bases from J, with 16 bases between. This chain's CDR3 is CASSDTGFYGYTF. In nucleotides, the CDR3 is TGTGCCAGTAGCGACACAGGGTTCTACGGCTACACCTTC.

The chain links TRBV15 to TRBJ2-2, with D possibly matching TRBD2 (5 bases). Germline values: CDR1 LNHNV, CDR2 YYDKDF (reference sequence). The CDR3 totals 15 residues. Trimming removed 1 base at V and 5 bases at J, with 11 bases between. The CDR3 coding sequence is TGTGCCACCAGCAGAGTACAGAGGGTAACCGGGGAGCTGTTTTTT. It translates to CATSRVQRVTGELFF.

The chain combines TRBV5-1 with TRBJ2-5; 8 bases fit TRBD1. Germline lookup yields CDR1 SGHRS and CDR2 YFSETQ. CDR3 length: 19 amino acids. With V trimmed by 0 bases and J by 7 bases, 20 bases remained unmatched. CDR3: CASSLVGTGILPIKRTQYF. The CDR3 DNA follows: TGCGCCAGCAGCTTGGTCGGGACAGGAATCCTCCCGATAAAGAGGACCCAGTACTTC.

The chain combines TRBV9 with TRBJ2-3; a weak D match, TRBD2 (5 bases). The CDR3 spans 16 residues. Germline V lookup: CDR1 SGDLS, CDR2 YYNGEE. The V end lost 4 bases, the J end lost 3 bases, and 18 bases lay between the germline ends. This chain's CDR3 is CASSPLVGVETDTQYF. As DNA, the CDR3 is TGTGCCAGCAGCCCACTAGTGGGAGTAGAAACAGATACGCAGTATTTT.

The chain carries TRBV6-6 and TRBJ2-7; D is perhaps TRBD2 (6 bases). V lost 0 bases, J lost 6 bases, and 15 bases lay in between. The CDR3 has 15 residues. In germline, CDR1 is MNHNY, CDR2 SVGAGI (reference sequence). Here the CDR3 reads CASSYSKTSGGEQYF. DNA for the CDR3: TGTGCCAGCAGTTACTCGAAGACGTCCGGGGGCGAGCAGTACTTC.

This chain links TRBV11-2 with TRBJ2-2, with 10 bases matching TRBD1. V shed 1 base, J shed 7 bases, and the junction held 3 bases outside the gene matches. The germline CDR1 and CDR2 sequences are SGHAT and FQNNGV. The CDR3 length is 15 residues. The CDR3 spells CASSLGTGGIGELFF. The CDR3 DNA is TGTGCCAGCAGCTTAGGGACAGGGGGAATCGGGGAGCTGTTTTTT.